These 2 T cell receptor beta chains share one sample of origin, sequenced in a study of cytomegalovirus exposure and HLA in healthy donors. In the PCR, 60 Vbeta and 13 Jbeta primers were used. TCRdb's copy holds only in-frame clones and misses some; the assay was immunoSEQ multiplex PCR. The sample records about 190,000 clones, 80% being singletons. Sequencing used PBMCs. Receptors were obtained from a man aged 35-49 years in good health and CMV-seropositive.

This chain joins TRBV4-1 and TRBJ2-7, with D unresolved. From germline, CDR1 is MGHRA and CDR2 YSYEKL. The CDR3 covers 12 residues. The V end lost 0 bases, the J end lost 6 bases, and 6 bases lay between the germline ends. The CDR3 bases are TGCGCCAGCAGCCAAGAAGGAGTCGAGCAGTACTTC. Its protein product is CASSQEGVEQYF.

There are a few counts of this clone. The chain recombines TRBV7-2 with TRBJ2-7; 7 bases are a match to TRBD2. Unmatched junction bases numbered 10, after V lost 5 bases and J lost 3 bases. The CDR3 covers 15 residues. Germline values: CDR1 SGHTA, CDR2 FQGNSA. The CDR3, as DNA: TGTGCCAGCAGCCCAGCGGGACCGACATTCTACGAGCAGTACTTC. The encoded protein is CASSPAGPTFYEQYF.